This section outlines one T cell receptor beta chain sequence together with its context. Its target is unknown. This entry belongs to a study of PD-1 blockade in classical Hodgkin lymphoma. Study summary: Patients were administered nivolumab (3 mg/kg intravenously) every 2 weeks. Study observations and caveats: Similar baseline diversity was found in complete responders and newly diagnosed patients. Relative to healthy donors, newly diagnosed patients reportedly had lower baseline TCR diversity, which was reported as lower still in relapsed/refractory patients. CD8+ TCR diversity did not rise significantly by C4D1, unlike CD4+.

Time point specified: cycle 4 day 1 (C4D1), after around six weeks of nivolumab. Every patient was affected by relapse after autologous stem cell transplantation, while exposure to brentuximab vedotin was not uniform. Purification of CD4+ T cells from thawed PBMCs was performed via magnetic negative selection. The CDR3 runs to 15 residues. The trim removed 4 bases at V and 6 bases at J, leaving 6 bases unmatched. Germline-derived CDR1 and CDR2 are SNHLY and FYNNEI. Sequencing used immunoSEQ multiplex PCR; TCRdb keeps in-frame clones, though not all of them. The sample consists of a few thousand clones, about 79% of them appearing once.

This specimen consisted of CD4+ T cells from blood, obtained before the fourth cycle of nivolumab. The chain combines TRBV2 with TRBJ2-1, with 10 bases that match TRBD1. This receptor was taken from a human donor with classical Hodgkin lymphoma. The CDR3, as DNA: TGTGCCAGCAGTGCCGACAGGGGGCAAGGCAATGAGCAGTTCTTC. It specifies CASSADRGQGNEQFF.